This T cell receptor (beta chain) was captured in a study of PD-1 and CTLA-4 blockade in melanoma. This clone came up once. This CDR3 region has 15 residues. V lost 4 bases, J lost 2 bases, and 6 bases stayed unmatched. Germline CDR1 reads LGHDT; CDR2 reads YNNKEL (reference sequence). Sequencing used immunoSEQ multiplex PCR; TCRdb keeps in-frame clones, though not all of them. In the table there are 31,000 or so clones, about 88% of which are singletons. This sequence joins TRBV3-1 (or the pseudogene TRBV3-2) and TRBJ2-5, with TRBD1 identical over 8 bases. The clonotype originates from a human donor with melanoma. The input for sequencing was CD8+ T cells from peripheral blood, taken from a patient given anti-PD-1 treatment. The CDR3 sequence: CASSLRTGHQETQYF. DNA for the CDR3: TGTGCCAGCAGCCTACGGACAGGGCATCAAGAGACCCAGTACTTC.